The clone carrying this TCR beta chain was seen a single time. Antigen unknown. These data come from a study of blood T cells in healthy people across ages. General study results and limits: Higher diversity and more naive CD4+ cells were features of long-lived donors, compared to aged donors.

Each donor gave 9 to 10 milliliters of peripheral blood. Together with a sample-barcoded 5' primer, a J-beta primer mix was included in a second PCR lasting roughly 6 to 12 cycles. No fewer than 2.5 million CDR3-containing paired-end reads came from each sample. One entry per CDR3 protein, called by TCRdb with MiXCR from the 5' RACE reads. The table records roughly 800,000 distinct CDR3 sequences, roughly 60% of them present only once. CDR1 is LNHNV and CDR2 is YYDKDF in the germline V gene (reference sequence). The CDR3 sequence is 14 residues long. V was cut by 0 bases and J by 4 bases, with 9 bases left in between.

Sequencing used blood. The sequence was collected from a man aged 25-40 years in good health. The gene calls are TRBV15 and TRBJ1-2; D uncertain. CDR3 DNA: TGTGCCACCAGCAGAGATAACCCTTCCTATGGCTACACCTTC. Residues: CATSRDNPSYGYTF.